The 22 T cell receptor beta chains below all came from one sample that was sequenced in a study of vaccination effects on CD4 cells after COVID-19. Here immunoSEQ multiplex PCR was the method, and the copy in TCRdb shows in-frame clones only, minus some. The sample has 24,000 or so clones, 69% seen once; the top ten hold roughly 8.7%. Antigen specificity for these receptors is unknown. Using viral peptide pools, the ViraFEST assay grew out antigen-specific CD4+ T cells prior to sequencing. At the end of around 11 days of culture, CD4+ T cells were isolated. Two doses of BNT162b2 or mRNA-1273 vaccine were administered to participants. Sample: CD4+ T cells from PBMCs cultured with SARS-CoV-2 spike peptides, taken after COVID-19 vaccination. The receptor set was obtained from a human donor who received a COVID-19 vaccine.

This rearrangement joins TRBV6-5 to TRBJ1-3; no firm D call. CDR3 length: 16 amino acids. Looked up from germline, CDR1 is MNHEY and CDR2 is SVGAGI. Trimming stripped 0 bases from V and 3 bases from J, with 12 bases between. The CDR3 DNA sequence: TGTGCCAGCAGTTACTCGAGAGGGAGAGGTGGAAACACCATATATTTT. It codes for CASSYSRGRGGNTIYF.

A single count supports this clone. The chain couples TRBV14 to TRBJ2-1; no firm D call. CDR3 length: 14 residues. Trimming left V 0 bases short and J 6 bases short, with 9 bases between. Germline CDR1 reads SGHDN; CDR2 reads FVKESK. DNA of the CDR3: TGTGCCAGCAGCCAAGATCAAGCGCGCAATGAGCAGTTCTTC. It is translated as CASSQDQARNEQFF. Supplemented by reference TRBV14 and TRBJ2-1, the full variable domain reads EAGVTQFPSHSVIEKGQTVTLRCDPISGHDNLYWYRRVMGKEIKFLLHFVKESKQDESGMPNNRFLAERTGGTYSTLKVQPAELEDSGVYFCASSQDQARNEQFFGPGTRLTVL.

The V and J genes are TRBV5-4 and TRBJ1-1, with 7 bases fitting TRBD1. CDR3 length equals 16 residues. Trimming cost V 0 bases and J 0 bases; bases outside gene matches: 5. Germline-derived CDR1 and CDR2 are SGHNT and YYREEE (reference sequence). DNA of the CDR3: TGTGCCAGCAGCTTGGGACAGGGTGTAATGAACACTGAAGCTTTCTTT. This sequence encodes CASSLGQGVMNTEAFF.

This rearrangement joins TRBV5-1 to TRBJ1-1, with D possibly being TRBD1 (5 bases). The germline V gene encodes CDR1 SGHRS and CDR2 YFSETQ. The CDR3 runs 13 residues. The V end was cut by 0 bases, the J end by 4 bases, with 7 bases between. CDR3: CASSLEGFTEAFF. In nucleotides, the CDR3 is TGCGCCAGCAGCTTGGAGGGGTTCACTGAAGCTTTCTTT.

V gene TRBV20-1 combines with J gene TRBJ2-7; D is undetermined. This CDR3 contains 13 residues. CDR1 is DFQATT, CDR2 SNEGSKA, per germline (reference sequence). V was pared by 3 bases and J by 2 bases, with 11 bases between. CDR3 loop: CSASGASTYEQYF. Here the CDR3 DNA reads TGCAGTGCTAGTGGTGCAAGTACCTACGAGCAGTACTTC.

This clone was observed a few times. V usage is TRBV5-6 and J usage is TRBJ1-4; D is possibly TRBD1 (6 bases). V was clipped by 3 bases and J by 8 bases, with 14 bases between them. The CDR3 has 14 amino acids. Germline lookup yields CDR1 SGHDT and CDR2 YYEEEE. The CDR3 DNA follows: TGTGCCAGCAGCTATGCGGACAGTCGCGAAAAACTGTTTTTT. This encodes CASSYADSREKLFF. Full variable domain (remainder filled in from reference TRBV5-6 and TRBJ1-4): DAGVTQSPTHLIKTRGQQVTLRCSPKSGHDTVSWYQQALGQGPQFIFQYYEEEERQRGNFPDRFSGHQFPNYSSELNVNALLLGDSALYLCASSYADSREKLFFGSGTQLSVL.

This clone was found a few times. The J gene is TRBJ1-4, the V gene TRBV4-1; D unclear. From germline, CDR1 is MGHRA and CDR2 YSYEKL. The CDR3 extends over 18 amino acids. Between the trimmed V and J ends, which lost 0 bases and 0 bases, there was a span of 14 bases. As DNA, the CDR3 is TGCGCCAGCAGCCAAGATCCTACAGACGGCGCAACTAATGAAAAACTGTTTTTT. It encodes CASSQDPTDGATNEKLFF.

The J gene is TRBJ1-1, the V gene TRBV3-1 (or the pseudogene TRBV3-2); D is unclear. V gave up 4 bases and J gave up 1 base, with 7 bases separating them. CDR3 length: 13 residues. The germline CDR1 and CDR2 sequences are LGHDT and YNNKEL (reference sequence). The CDR3 coding sequence is TGTGCCAGCAGCCCAGATGGGAACACTGAAGCTTTCTTT. This gives the protein CASSPDGNTEAFF.

V gene TRBV5-1 combines with J gene TRBJ2-6; possibly TRBD1 for D (7 bases). CDR3 length: 19 residues. V was shortened by 0 bases and J by 0 bases, with 16 bases between the two germline ends. Germline V gene lookup returns CDR1 SGHRS and CDR2 YFSETQ. The CDR3 sequence is CASSLAGGQVRSGANVLTF. CDR3 DNA sequence: TGCGCCAGCAGCTTGGCAGGGGGGCAGGTCCGCTCTGGGGCCAACGTCCTGACTTTC.

The gene calls are TRBV3-1 (or the pseudogene TRBV3-2) and TRBJ1-2; no clear D gene. This CDR3 comprises 14 residues. Germline V gene data show CDR1 as LGHDT and CDR2 as YNNKEL (reference sequence). Trimming removed 1 base at V and 4 bases at J, with 10 bases between. CDR3 protein: CASSQGGSSYGYTF. For the CDR3, the DNA is TGTGCCAGCAGCCAAGGAGGCTCTTCCTATGGCTACACCTTC.

This CDR3 reads CASSLSLWGATGELFF. For the CDR3, the DNA is TGCGCCAGCAGCTTGAGTTTGTGGGGGGCCACCGGGGAGCTGTTTTTT. The chain employs TRBV5-1 and TRBJ2-2, with D possibly being TRBD1 or TRBD2 (6 bases each). The V end lost 1 base, the J end lost 4 bases, and 14 bases lay between the germline ends. This CDR3 region has 16 residues. CDR1 SGHRS and CDR2 YFSETQ come from the germline V gene.

CDR3 region: CASSEGRNTEAFF. CDR3 in DNA: TGTGCCAGCTCGGAGGGACGGAACACTGAAGCTTTCTTT. The chain couples TRBV18 to TRBJ1-1; maybe TRBD1 (5 bases). The CDR3 is made up of 13 amino acids. The germline V gene has CDR1 KGHSH and CDR2 LQKENI. Trimming stripped 6 bases from V and 1 base from J, with 9 bases between.

The chain has TRBV4-1 and TRBJ1-1; 7 positions match TRBD1. Trimming at V came to 4 bases and at J to 4 bases, leaving 3 bases not matched to a gene. The CDR3 is 13 residues long. Germline loops: CDR1 MGHRA, CDR2 YSYEKL. DNA for the CDR3: TGCGCCAGCAGCCGACAGGGTATCACTGAAGCTTTCTTT. This encodes CASSRQGITEAFF.

The rearrangement uses TRBV19 and TRBJ2-7; TRBD2 matches at 9 bases. The CDR3 runs to 16 residues. In germline, CDR1 is LNHDA, CDR2 SQIVND (reference sequence). V was clipped by 0 bases and J by 1 base; unmatched bases: 4. The CDR3 protein is CASSIDASGRSYEQYF. As DNA, the CDR3 is TGTGCCAGTAGTATAGATGCAAGCGGGAGGTCCTACGAGCAGTACTTC.

This clone was found once. In nucleotides, the CDR3 is TGTGCCAGCAGTCGGGACAGGGGTTCCGGGGAGCTGTTTTTT. As protein: CASSRDRGSGELFF. The gene calls are TRBV6-5 and TRBJ2-2, with 10 positions matching TRBD1. The trim removed 5 bases at V and 6 bases at J, leaving 3 bases unmatched. CDR3 length equals 14 residues. Germline CDR1 and CDR2: MNHEY and SVGAGI.

This chain connects TRBV20-1 to TRBJ2-1, with unresolved D. In germline, CDR1 is DFQATT, CDR2 SNEGSKA (reference sequence). Deletions cut 5 bases from V and 8 bases from J, with 7 bases between. The CDR3 spans 10 residues. CDR3 loop: CSARLDEQFF. The CDR3 bases are TGCAGTGCTCGCCTAGATGAGCAGTTCTTC.

This chain links TRBV6-5 with TRBJ1-2; 7 nucleotides align to TRBD1. Trimming took 6 bases from V and 1 from J; bases not matched to a gene: 5. Germline lookup yields CDR1 MNHEY and CDR2 SVGAGI. CDR3 length: 14 amino acids. The DNA of the CDR3 is TGTGCCAGCAGCAACTGGGACAGTAACTATGGCTACACCTTC. Translating gives CASSNWDSNYGYTF.

This chain joins TRBV2 and TRBJ2-6; perhaps TRBD2 as D (7 bases). The germline V gene has CDR1 SNHLY and CDR2 FYNNEI. This CDR3 region has 16 residues. Trimming shortened V by 2 bases and J by 1 base, and 9 bases separated the two germline ends. In DNA, the CDR3 is TGTGCCAGCAGTGAAAGGGGGGGATCTGGGGCCAACGTCCTGACTTTC. Protein: CASSERGGSGANVLTF.

This rearrangement joins TRBV5-4 to TRBJ2-3, with 9 bases that match TRBD2. After removal of 3 bases from V and 4 bases from J, the junction contained 6 bases not matched to a gene. The CDR3 totals 15 residues. CDR1 SGHNT and CDR2 YYREEE come from the germline V gene (reference sequence). The CDR3 DNA is TGTGCCAGCAGCTCCATGACTAGCGGAGCAGATACGCAGTATTTT. It codes for CASSSMTSGADTQYF.

This clone has more than one count but fewer than ten. The chain links TRBV19 to TRBJ1-2; tentative D call: TRBD1 (5 bases). V lost 8 bases and J 2 bases, leaving 15 bases between the germline ends. The CDR3 length is 14 residues. Germline CDR1 and CDR2: LNHDA and SQIVND (reference sequence). DNA of the CDR3: TGTGCCAGTGGCCCCTGGGGGACCAACTATGGCTACACCTTC. Translated: CASGPWGTNYGYTF.

The V call is TRBV5-4, the J call TRBJ2-4; no definite D call. V lost 2 bases and J 0 bases, leaving 12 bases between the germline ends. This CDR3 is built from 16 residues. Looked up from germline, CDR1 is SGHNT and CDR2 is YYREEE (reference sequence). DNA of the CDR3: TGTGCCAGCAGCTTACGAGGTTTATTAGCCAAAAACATTCAGTACTTC. Residues: CASSLRGLLAKNIQYF.

The chain couples TRBV4-1 to TRBJ1-5; D remains unclear. CDR3 length: 14 residues. The V end was cut by 2 bases, the J end by 7 bases, with 12 bases between. Germline assignment: CDR1 MGHRA and CDR2 YSYEKL. The DNA of the CDR3 is TGCGCCAGCAGCCAATTGGGTTTTGGACAGCCCCAGCATTTT. Amino acids: CASSQLGFGQPQHF.